This T cell receptor beta chain emerged from a study of metastatic and nonmetastatic thyroid tumors. Turning to the study itself: It was across blood and tumor or nodule tissue from malignant and benign thyroid patients that repertoires were compared. Study results and limitations: Reports indicated that malignant thyroid tumors showed significantly higher TCR beta diversity than benign nodules did, in blood and tumor.

V was pared by 6 bases and J by 3 bases, with 15 bases between. CDR3 length equals 14 residues. This clone has at least ten counts. What it binds is unknown. Authors' analysis steps: A classifier for distant metastasis in papillary thyroid cancer was constructed using CDR3 differences observed across clinicopathological groups. TCRdb reprocessed the PCR reads using MiXCR. The V and J calls and clone size come from TCRdb's table, not from the authors' own analysis. The table shows about 35,000 clones, with 15% to 20% occurring only once. No treatment of any kind had been given to any patient before thyroid surgery.

The rearrangement links TRBV12-3 or TRBV12-4 to TRBJ2-7, with D maybe TRBD1 (6 bases). Sequencing was performed on blood. The TCR sequence derives from a female donor with papillary thyroid cancer or a benign thyroid nodule (not recorded which). Some clones in this sample may be carry-over from other donors' samples. The CDR3 reads CASRHTGNLYEQYF. CDR3 DNA sequence: TGTGCCAGCAGGCATACAGGGAACCTCTACGAGCAGTACTTC.